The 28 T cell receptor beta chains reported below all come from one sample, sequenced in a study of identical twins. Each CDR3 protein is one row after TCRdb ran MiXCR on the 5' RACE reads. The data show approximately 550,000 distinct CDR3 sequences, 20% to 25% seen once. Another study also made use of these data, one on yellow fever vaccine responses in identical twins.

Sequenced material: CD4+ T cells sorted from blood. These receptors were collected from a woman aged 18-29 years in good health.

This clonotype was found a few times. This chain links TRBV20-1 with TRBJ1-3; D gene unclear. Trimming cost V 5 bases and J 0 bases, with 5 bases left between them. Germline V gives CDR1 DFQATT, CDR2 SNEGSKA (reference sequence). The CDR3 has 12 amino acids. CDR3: CSAGSSGNTIYF. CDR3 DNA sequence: TGCAGTGCTGGCAGCTCTGGAAACACCATATATTTT.

CDR3 sequence: CASSTTSVPGGELFF. The CDR3, as DNA: TGTGCCAGCAGCACAACTAGCGTCCCCGGGGGGGAGCTGTTTTTT. This chain joins TRBV7-2 and TRBJ2-2; TRBD2 matches at 7 bases. Germline lookup yields CDR1 SGHTA and CDR2 FQGNSA. CDR3 size: 15 residues. The V and J ends lost 5 bases and 8 bases, in that order; junction bases with no gene match: 11.

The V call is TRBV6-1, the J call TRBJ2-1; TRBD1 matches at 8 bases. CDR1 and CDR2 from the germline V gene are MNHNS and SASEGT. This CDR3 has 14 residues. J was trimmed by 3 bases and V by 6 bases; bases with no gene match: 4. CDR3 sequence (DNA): TGTGCCAGCAGAGAACAGGGGGGCTACAATGAGCAGTTCTTC. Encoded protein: CASREQGGYNEQFF.

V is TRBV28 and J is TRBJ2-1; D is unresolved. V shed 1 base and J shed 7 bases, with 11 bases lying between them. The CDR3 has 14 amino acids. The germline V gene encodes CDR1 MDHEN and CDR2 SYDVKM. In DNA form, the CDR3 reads TGTGCCAGCAGTTTATATGGCAGTTTTAATGAGCAGTTCTTC. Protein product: CASSLYGSFNEQFF.

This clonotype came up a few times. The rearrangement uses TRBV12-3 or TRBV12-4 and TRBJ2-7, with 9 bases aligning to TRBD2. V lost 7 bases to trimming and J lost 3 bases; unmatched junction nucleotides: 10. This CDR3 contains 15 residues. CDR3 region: CASTPAGLAFYEQYF. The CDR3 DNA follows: TGTGCCAGCACCCCGGCGGGACTAGCATTCTACGAGCAGTACTTC.

CDR3 nucleotides: TGTGCCAGCAGCTTGGTACAAAAATGGGCGGGTGAGCAGTTCTTC. Protein sequence: CASSLVQKWAGEQFF. J is TRBJ2-1 and V is TRBV5-6; possibly TRBD2 for D (5 bases). CDR3 length: 15 amino acids. V was cut by 0 bases and J by 9 bases, with 16 bases left in between. CDR1 SGHDT and CDR2 YYEEEE come from the germline V gene.

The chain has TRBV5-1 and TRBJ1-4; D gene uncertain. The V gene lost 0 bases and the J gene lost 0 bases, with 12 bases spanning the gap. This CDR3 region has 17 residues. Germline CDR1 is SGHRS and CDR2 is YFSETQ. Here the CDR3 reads CASSLGTVLATNEKLFF. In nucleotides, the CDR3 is TGCGCCAGCAGCTTGGGTACGGTCCTAGCAACTAATGAAAAACTGTTTTTT.

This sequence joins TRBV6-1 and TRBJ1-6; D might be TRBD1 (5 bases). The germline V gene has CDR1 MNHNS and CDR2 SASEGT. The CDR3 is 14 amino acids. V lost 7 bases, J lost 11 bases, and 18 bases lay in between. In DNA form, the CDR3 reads TGTGCCAGCACCGCGGCAGGGAGAATGACACCCCTCCACTTT. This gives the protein CASTAAGRMTPLHF.

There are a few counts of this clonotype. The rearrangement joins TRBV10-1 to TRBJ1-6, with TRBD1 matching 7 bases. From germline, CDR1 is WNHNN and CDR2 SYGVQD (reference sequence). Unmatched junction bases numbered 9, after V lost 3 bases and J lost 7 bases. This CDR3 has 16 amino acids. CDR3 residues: CASSDNRGRGNSPLHF. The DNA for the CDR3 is TGCGCCAGCAGTGACAACAGGGGCCGTGGCAATTCACCCCTCCACTTT.

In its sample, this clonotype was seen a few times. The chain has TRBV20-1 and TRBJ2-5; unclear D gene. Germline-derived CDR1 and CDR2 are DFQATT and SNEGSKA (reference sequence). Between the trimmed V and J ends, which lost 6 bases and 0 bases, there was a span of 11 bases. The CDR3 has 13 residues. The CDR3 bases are TGCAGTGCCCCCCGCTACAACCAAGAGACCCAGTACTTC. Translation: CSAPRYNQETQYF.

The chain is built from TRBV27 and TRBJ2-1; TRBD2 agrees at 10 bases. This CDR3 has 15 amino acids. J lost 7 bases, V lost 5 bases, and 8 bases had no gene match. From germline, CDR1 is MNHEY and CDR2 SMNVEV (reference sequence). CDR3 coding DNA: TGTGCCAGCAGTACCCCCCTAGCGGGAGTAAATGAGCAGTTCTTC. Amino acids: CASSTPLAGVNEQFF.

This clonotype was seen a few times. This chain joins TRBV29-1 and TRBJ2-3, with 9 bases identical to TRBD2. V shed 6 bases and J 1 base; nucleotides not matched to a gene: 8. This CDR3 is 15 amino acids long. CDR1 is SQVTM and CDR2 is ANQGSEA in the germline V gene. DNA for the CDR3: TGCAGCGTCTCTCAGCGGGGGGCTGGCACAGATACGCAGTATTTT. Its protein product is CSVSQRGAGTDTQYF.

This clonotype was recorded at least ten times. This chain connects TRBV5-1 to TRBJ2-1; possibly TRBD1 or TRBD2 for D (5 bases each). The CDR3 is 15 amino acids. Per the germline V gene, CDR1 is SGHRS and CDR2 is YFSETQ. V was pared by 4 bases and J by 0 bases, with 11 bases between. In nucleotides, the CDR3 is TGCGCCAGCAGCCCCCCAGGGAGCTCCTACAATGAGCAGTTCTTC. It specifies CASSPPGSSYNEQFF. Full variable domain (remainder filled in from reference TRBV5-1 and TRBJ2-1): KAGVTQTPRYLIKTRGQQVTLSCSPISGHRSVSWYQQTPGQGLQFLFEYFSETQRNKGNFPGRFSGRQFSNSRSEMNVSTLELGDSALYLCASSPPGSSYNEQFFGPGTRLTVL.

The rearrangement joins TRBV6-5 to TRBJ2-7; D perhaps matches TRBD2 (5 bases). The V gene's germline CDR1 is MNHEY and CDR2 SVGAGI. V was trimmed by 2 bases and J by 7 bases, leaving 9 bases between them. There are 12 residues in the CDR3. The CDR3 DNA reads TGTGCCAGCAGTTACATCGGCGGGGAGCAGTACTTC. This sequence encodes CASSYIGGEQYF.

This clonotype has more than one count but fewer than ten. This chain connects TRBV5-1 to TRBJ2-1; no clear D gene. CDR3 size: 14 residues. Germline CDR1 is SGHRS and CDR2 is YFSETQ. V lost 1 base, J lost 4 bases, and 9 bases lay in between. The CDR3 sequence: CASSLQSGYNEQFF. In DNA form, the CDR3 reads TGCGCCAGCAGCTTGCAGTCCGGGTACAATGAGCAGTTCTTC.

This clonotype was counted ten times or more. The CDR3 region is CASSLTLADTQYF. CDR3 sequence (DNA): TGCGCCAGCAGCTTGACTCTTGCAGATACGCAGTATTTT. The J gene is TRBJ2-3, the V gene TRBV5-1; the D is unclear. The CDR3 length is 13 residues. V lost 1 base and J 4 bases, leaving 7 bases between the germline ends. CDR1 SGHRS and CDR2 YFSETQ come from the germline V gene.

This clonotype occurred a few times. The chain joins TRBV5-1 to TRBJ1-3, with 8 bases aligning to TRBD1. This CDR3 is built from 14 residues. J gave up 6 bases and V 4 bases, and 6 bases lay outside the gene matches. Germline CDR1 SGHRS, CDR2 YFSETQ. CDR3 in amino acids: CASSRTGLENTIYF. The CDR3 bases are TGCGCCAGCAGCCGGACAGGGCTGGAAAACACCATATATTTT.

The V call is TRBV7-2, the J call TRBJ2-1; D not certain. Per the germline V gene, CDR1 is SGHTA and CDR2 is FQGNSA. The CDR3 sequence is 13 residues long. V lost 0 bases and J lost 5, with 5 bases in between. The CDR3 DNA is TGTGCCAGCAGCTTAGCTAATAACAATGAGCAGTTCTTC. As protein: CASSLANNNEQFF.

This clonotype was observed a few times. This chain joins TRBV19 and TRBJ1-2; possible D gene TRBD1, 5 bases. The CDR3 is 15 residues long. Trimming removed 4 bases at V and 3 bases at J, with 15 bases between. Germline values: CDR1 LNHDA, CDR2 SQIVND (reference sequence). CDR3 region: CASSKFQGMDYGYTF. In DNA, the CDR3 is TGTGCCAGTAGTAAGTTTCAGGGTATGGACTATGGCTACACCTTC.

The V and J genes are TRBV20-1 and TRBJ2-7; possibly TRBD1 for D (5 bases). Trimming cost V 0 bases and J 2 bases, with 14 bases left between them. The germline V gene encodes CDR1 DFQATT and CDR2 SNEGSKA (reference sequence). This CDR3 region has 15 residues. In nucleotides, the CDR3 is TGCAGTGCTAGAGATCGCGTAGGACACGCCTACGAGCAGTACTTC. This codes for CSARDRVGHAYEQYF.

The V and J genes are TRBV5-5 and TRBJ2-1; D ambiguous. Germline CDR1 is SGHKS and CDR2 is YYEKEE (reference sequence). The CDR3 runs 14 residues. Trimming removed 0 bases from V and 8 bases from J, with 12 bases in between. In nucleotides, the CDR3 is TGTGCCAGCAGCTTGGAGCGTAGCATCTATGAGCAGTTCTTC. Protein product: CASSLERSIYEQFF.

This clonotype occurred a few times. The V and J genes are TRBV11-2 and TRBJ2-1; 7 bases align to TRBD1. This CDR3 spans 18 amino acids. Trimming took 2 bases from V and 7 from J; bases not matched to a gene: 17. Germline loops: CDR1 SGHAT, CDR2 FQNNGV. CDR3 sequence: CASSLLGLTGDMGNEQFF. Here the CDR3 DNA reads TGTGCCAGCAGCTTATTGGGTCTCACAGGGGACATGGGAAATGAGCAGTTCTTC.

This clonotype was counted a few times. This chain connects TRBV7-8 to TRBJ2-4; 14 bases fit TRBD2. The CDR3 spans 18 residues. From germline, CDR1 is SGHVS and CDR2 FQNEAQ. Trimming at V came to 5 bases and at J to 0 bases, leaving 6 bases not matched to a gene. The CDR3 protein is CASSTRLAGGVAKNIQYF. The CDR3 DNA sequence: TGTGCCAGCAGCACACGACTAGCGGGGGGGGTAGCCAAAAACATTCAGTACTTC.

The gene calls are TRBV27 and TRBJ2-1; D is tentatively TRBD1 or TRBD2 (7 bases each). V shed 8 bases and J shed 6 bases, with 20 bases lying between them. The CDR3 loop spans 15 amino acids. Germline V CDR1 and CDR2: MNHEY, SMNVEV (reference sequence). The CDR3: CASAGGGLSVNEQFF. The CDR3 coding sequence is TGTGCCAGCGCAGGGGGGGGTTTGAGTGTCAATGAGCAGTTCTTC.

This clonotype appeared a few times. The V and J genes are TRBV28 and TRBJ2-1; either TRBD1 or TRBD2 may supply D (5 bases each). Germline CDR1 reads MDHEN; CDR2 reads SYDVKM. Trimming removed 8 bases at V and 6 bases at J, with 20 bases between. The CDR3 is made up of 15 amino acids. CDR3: CASGAGPPNSNEQFF. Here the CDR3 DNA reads TGTGCCAGCGGGGCGGGTCCTCCTAATAGCAATGAGCAGTTCTTC. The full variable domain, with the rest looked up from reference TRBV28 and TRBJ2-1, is DVKVTQSSRYLVKRTGEKVFLECVQDMDHENMFWYRQDPGLGLRLIYFSYDVKMKEKGDIPEGYSVSREKKERFSLILESASTNQTSMYLCASGAGPPNSNEQFFGPGTRLTVL.

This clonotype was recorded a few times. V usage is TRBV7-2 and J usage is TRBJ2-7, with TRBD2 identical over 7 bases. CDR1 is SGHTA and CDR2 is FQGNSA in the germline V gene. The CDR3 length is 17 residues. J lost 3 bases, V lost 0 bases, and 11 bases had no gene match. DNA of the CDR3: TGTGCCAGCAGCTTAGCGGGGAGAGGGAGGGCCCACTACGAGCAGTACTTC. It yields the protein CASSLAGRGRAHYEQYF. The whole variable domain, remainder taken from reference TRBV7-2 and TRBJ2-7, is GAGVSQSPSNKVTEKGKDVELRCDPISGHTALYWYRQSLGQGLEFLIYFQGNSAPDKSGLPSDRFSAERTGGSVSTLTIQRTQQEDSAVYLCASSLAGRGRAHYEQYFGPGTRLTVT.

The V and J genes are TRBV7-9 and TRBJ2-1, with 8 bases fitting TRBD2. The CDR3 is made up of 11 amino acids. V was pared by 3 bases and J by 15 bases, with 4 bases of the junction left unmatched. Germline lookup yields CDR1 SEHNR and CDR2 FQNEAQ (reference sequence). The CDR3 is CASSFGGETFF. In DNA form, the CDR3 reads TGTGCCAGCAGCTTCGGGGGGGAGACGTTCTTC.

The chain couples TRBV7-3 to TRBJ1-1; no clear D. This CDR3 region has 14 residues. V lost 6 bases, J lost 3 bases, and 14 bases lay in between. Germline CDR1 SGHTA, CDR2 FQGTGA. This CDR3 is CASRQGGADTEAFF. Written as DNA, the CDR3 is TGTGCCAGCAGGCAAGGCGGCGCGGACACTGAAGCTTTCTTT.